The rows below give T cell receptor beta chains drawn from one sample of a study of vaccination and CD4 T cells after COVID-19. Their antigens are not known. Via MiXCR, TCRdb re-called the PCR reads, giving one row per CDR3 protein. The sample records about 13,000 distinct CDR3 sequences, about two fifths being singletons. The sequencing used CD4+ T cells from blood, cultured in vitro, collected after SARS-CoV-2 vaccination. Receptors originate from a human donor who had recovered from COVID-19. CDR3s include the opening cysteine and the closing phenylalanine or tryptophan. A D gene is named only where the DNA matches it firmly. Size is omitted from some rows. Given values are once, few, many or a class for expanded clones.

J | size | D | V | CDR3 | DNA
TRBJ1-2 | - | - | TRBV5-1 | CASSLGLGPPVGYTF | TGCGCCAGCAGCTTGGGGTTAGGCCCGCCGGTGGGCTACACCTTC
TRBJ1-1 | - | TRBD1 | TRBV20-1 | CSARDRVNTEAFF | TGCAGTGCTAGGGACAGGGTGAACACTGAAGCTTTCTTT
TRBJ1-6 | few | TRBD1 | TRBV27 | CASSPGQTRTPLHF | TGTGCCAGCAGTCCGGGACAGACCCGTACACCCCTCCACTTT
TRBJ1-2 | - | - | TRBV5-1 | CASSLGGDTNYGYTF | TGCGCCAGCAGCTTGGGAGGGGACACTAACTATGGCTACACCTTC
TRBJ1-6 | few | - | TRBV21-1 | CASSTIPTGRAYSPLHF | TGTGCCAGCAGCACTATCCCGACAGGGAGAGCCTATTCACCCCTCCACTTT
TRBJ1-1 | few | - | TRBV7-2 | CASSRWGGMNTEAFF | TGTGCCAGCAGCAGATGGGGGGGGATGAACACTGAAGCTTTCTTT
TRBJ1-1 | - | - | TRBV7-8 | CASSRAGAAPNTEAFF | TGTGCCAGCAGCCGGGCCGGGGCGGCGCCGAACACTGAAGCTTTCTTT
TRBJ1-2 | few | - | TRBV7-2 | CASSLIPTVGFYGYTF | TGTGCCAGCAGCTTAATCCCGACAGTGGGCTTCTATGGCTACACCTTC
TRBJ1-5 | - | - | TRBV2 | CASSSNGLGNQPQHF | TGTGCCAGCAGCTCAAATGGTTTAGGCAATCAGCCCCAGCATTTT
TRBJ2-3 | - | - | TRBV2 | CASSQIQGTDTQYF | TGTGCCAGCAGTCAGATACAGGGAACAGATACGCAGTATTTT
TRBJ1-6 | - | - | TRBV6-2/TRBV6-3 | CASRAEREVFNSPLHF | TGTGCCAGCAGAGCTGAAAGGGAGGTTTTTAATTCACCCCTCCACTTT
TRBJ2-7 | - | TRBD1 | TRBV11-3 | CASSLDRQGRYEQYF | TGTGCCAGCAGCTTAGACCGACAGGGGAGGTACGAGCAGTACTTC
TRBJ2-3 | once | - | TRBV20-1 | CSASGGQAVRTDTQYF | TGCAGTGCTAGTGGTGGCCAGGCGGTTCGTACAGATACGCAGTATTTT
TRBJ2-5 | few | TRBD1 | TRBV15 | CATSRGTGIETQYF | TGTGCCACCAGCAGGGGGACAGGGATAGAGACCCAGTACTTC
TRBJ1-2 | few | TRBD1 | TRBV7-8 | CASSLAGQGGDYGYTF | TGTGCCAGCAGCTTAGCGGGACAGGGAGGGGACTATGGCTACACCTTC
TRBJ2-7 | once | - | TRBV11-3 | CASSLVRSSYEQYF | TGTGCCAGCAGCTTAGTTAGGAGCTCCTACGAGCAGTACTTC
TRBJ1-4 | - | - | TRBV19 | CASSIGRGKLFF | TGTGCCAGTAGTATAGGTCGAGGAAAACTGTTTTTT
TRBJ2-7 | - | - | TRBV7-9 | CASSRIQAEQYF | TGTGCCAGCAGCCGAATACAAGCCGAGCAGTACTTC
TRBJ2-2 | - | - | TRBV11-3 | CASSSLRMAGELFF | TGTGCCAGCAGCTCCCTTAGGATGGCCGGGGAGCTGTTTTTT
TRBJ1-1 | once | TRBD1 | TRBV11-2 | CASRKSWDRNFNTEAFF | TGTGCCAGCAGGAAATCTTGGGACAGGAACTTCAACACTGAAGCTTTCTTT
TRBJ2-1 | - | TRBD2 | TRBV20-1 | CSASAGTSGRPLLDDNEQFF | TGCAGTGCTAGCGCCGGGACTAGCGGGAGGCCCCTCTTAGATGACAATGAGCAGTTCTTC
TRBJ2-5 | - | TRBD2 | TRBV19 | CASSRGGVTSGQETQYF | TGTGCCAGTAGTCGAGGGGGGGTGACTAGCGGACAAGAGACCCAGTACTTC
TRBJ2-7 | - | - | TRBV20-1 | CSFRGDSLSYEQYF | TGCAGTTTCCGAGGGGACTCCCTATCCTACGAGCAGTACTTC
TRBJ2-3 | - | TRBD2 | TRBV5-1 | CASSIQGRGGTDTQYF | TGCGCCAGCAGCATCCAGGGTCGGGGGGGCACAGATACGCAGTACTTT
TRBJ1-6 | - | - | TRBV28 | CASSLLGSWSLHF | TGTGCCAGCAGTCTTCTCGGGTCGTGGTCCCTCCACTTT
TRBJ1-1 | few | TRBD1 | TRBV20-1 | CSASQAGGWTEAFF | TGCAGTGCTAGTCAGGCAGGGGGCTGGACTGAAGCTTTCTTT
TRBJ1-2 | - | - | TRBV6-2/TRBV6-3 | CASNLRADAYYGYTF | TGTGCCAGCAATCTCCGGGCGGATGCTTACTATGGCTACACCTTC
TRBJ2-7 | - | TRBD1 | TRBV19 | CASGQTGSYEQYF | TGTGCCAGTGGCCAGACAGGGTCCTACGAGCAGTACTTC
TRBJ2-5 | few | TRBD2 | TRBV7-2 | CASSLMASGVQETQYF | TGTGCCAGCAGCTTAATGGCTAGCGGGGTACAAGAGACCCAGTACTTC